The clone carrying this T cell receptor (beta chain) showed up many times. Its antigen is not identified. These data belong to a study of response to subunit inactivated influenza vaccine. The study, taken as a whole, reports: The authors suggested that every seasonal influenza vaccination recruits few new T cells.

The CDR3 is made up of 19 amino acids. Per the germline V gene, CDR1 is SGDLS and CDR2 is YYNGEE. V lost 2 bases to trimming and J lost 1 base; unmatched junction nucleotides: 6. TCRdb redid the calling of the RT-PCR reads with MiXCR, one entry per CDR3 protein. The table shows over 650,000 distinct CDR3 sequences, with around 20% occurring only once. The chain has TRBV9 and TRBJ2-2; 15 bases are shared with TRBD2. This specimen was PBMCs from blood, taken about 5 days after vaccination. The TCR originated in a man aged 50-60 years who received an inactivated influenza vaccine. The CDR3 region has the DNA TGTGCCAGCAGCGTCACCCCGGGACTAGCGGGAGGGAACACCGGGGAGCTGTTTTTT. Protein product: CASSVTPGLAGGNTGELFF.